These 26 T cell receptor beta chains were all obtained from the same sample, sequenced in a study of metastatic and nonmetastatic thyroid tumors. Via MiXCR, TCRdb re-called the PCR reads. This sample has some 25,000 clones; 14% to 15% occur once, and the top ten carry approximately 3.3%. Prior to thyroid surgery, none of the patients had received any treatment. Sample: blood. These receptors came from a female donor with papillary thyroid cancer or a benign thyroid nodule (not recorded which). Some clones in this sample may be carry-over from other donors' samples.

This clone was seen many times. This rearrangement joins TRBV11-2 to TRBJ2-7, with 10 bases fitting TRBD1. The CDR3 covers 15 residues. With 1 base clipped from V and 7 bases from J, the junction kept 7 bases outside the gene matches. CDR1 SGHAT and CDR2 FQNNGV come from the germline V gene. The CDR3 DNA sequence: TGTGCCAGCAGCTTAGGCGACAGGGGGCCGGAGGAGCAGTACTTC. It yields the protein CASSLGDRGPEEQYF.

This clone appeared many times. The chain employs TRBV18 and TRBJ1-1; no firm D call. CDR1 is KGHSH, CDR2 LQKENI, per germline. Deletions cut 1 base from V and 0 bases from J, with 6 bases between. CDR3 length: 14 amino acids. In DNA form, the CDR3 reads TGTGCCAGCTCACCACAACCGGTGAACACTGAAGCTTTCTTT. Translating it yields CASSPQPVNTEAFF.

This clone was seen ten or more times. The chain uses TRBV6-2 or TRBV6-3 and TRBJ1-1; D unresolved. The CDR3 covers 14 residues. The germline CDR1 and CDR2 sequences are MNHEY and SVGEGT. V was trimmed by 5 bases and J by 2 bases, leaving 12 bases between them. The CDR3 here is CASSTNRRNTEAFF. CDR3 DNA: TGTGCCAGCAGTACCAACCGGCGCAACACTGAAGCTTTCTTT.

This clone was counted at least ten times. This sequence may be a read error, since a much larger clone differs from it by one base. The rearrangement links TRBV12-3 or TRBV12-4 to TRBJ1-3; D not resolved. The CDR3 is 14 amino acids. Written as DNA, the CDR3 is TGTGCCAGCAGTTTGAGTCGAGGTGGAAACACCACATATTTT. It encodes CASSLSRGGNTTYF.

Details on this clone: The germline gene is not matched at one end of the junction; a read error may be the cause. The chain joins TRBV29-1 to TRBJ2-2; the match to TRBD1 covers 12 bases. The CDR3 extends over 15 amino acids. Germline assignment: CDR1 SQVTM and CDR2 ANQGSEA. CDR3 sequence (DNA): TGCAGCGTTCTCGCCGGGACAGGGGGCTCCGGGGAGCCGTTTTTT. Translating it yields CSVLAGTGGSGEPFF.

The rearrangement links TRBV5-5 to TRBJ1-2; D not resolved. This CDR3 has 14 residues. Trimming removed 2 bases at V and 0 bases at J, with 8 bases between. Per germline, CDR1 SGHKS and CDR2 YYEKEE (reference sequence). The DNA of the CDR3 is TGTGCCAGCAGCTTCAACGGAGCTAACTATGGCTACACCTTC. It yields the protein CASSFNGANYGYTF. Full variable domain (outside the CDR3, taken from reference TRBV5-5 and TRBJ1-2): DAGVTQSPTHLIKTRGQQVTLRCSPISGHKSVSWYQQVLGQGPQFIFQYYEKEERGRGNFPDRFSARQFPNYSSELNVNALLLGDSALYLCASSFNGANYGYTFGSGTRLTVV.

This clone was observed at least ten times. The rearrangement uses TRBV20-1 and TRBJ2-3; maybe TRBD2 (7 bases). CDR1 and CDR2 from the germline V gene are DFQATT and SNEGSKA (reference sequence). The CDR3 runs 14 residues. Between the trimmed V and J ends, which lost 3 bases and 2 bases, there was a span of 12 bases. CDR3 sequence reads: CSASSGTHTDTQYF. In DNA, the CDR3 is TGCAGTGCTAGCAGCGGGACACACACAGATACGCAGTATTTT.

The sample holds a few counts of this clone. The J gene is TRBJ1-2, the V gene TRBV6-2 or TRBV6-3; tentatively, D is TRBD1 (6 bases). Germline V gene sequence: CDR1 MNHEY, CDR2 SVGEGT. This CDR3 is 16 amino acids long. Trimming pared 0 bases from V and 2 bases from J, leaving 13 bases between. The CDR3 region is CASSYSITGSNYGYTF. The CDR3 coding sequence is TGTGCCAGCAGTTACTCAATTACAGGGTCCAACTATGGCTACACCTTC.

This clone has a count of ten or more. The chain uses TRBV6-2 or TRBV6-3 and TRBJ2-7; D uncertain. The CDR3 extends over 14 amino acids. V shed 8 bases and J shed 0 bases, with 14 bases lying between them. Per germline, CDR1 MNHEY and CDR2 SVGEGT. This chain's CDR3 is CASASLMRSYEQYF. CDR3 nucleotides: TGTGCCAGCGCCAGCCTAATGCGCTCCTACGAGCAGTACTTC.

The chain couples TRBV5-1 to TRBJ1-2; D not resolved. V was pared by 0 bases and J by 8 bases, with 17 bases between. Per germline, CDR1 SGHRS and CDR2 YFSETQ. The CDR3 is made up of 15 amino acids. The CDR3, as DNA: TGCGCCAGCAGCTTGGAGGCAGGAACCCCCGGAGGCTACACCTTC. Translating gives CASSLEAGTPGGYTF.

This clone appeared many times. The rearrangement links TRBV6-1 to TRBJ2-2; perhaps D is TRBD1 or TRBD2 (5 bases each). V gave up 6 bases and J gave up 1 base, with 9 bases separating them. The CDR3 loop spans 14 amino acids. From germline, CDR1 is MNHNS and CDR2 SASEGT. The CDR3 nucleotides read TGTGCCAGCAGGAGGGGTGGGAACACCGGGGAGCTGTTTTTT. It is translated as CASRRGGNTGELFF.

This clone was seen a handful of times. Sequence at one end of the junction differs from germline and may be a read error. The DNA for the CDR3 is TGTGCCAGCAGTCGCGACATACACCAAGAGACCAAGTACTTC. Its translation: CASSRDIHQETKYF. The rearrangement links TRBV6-2 or TRBV6-3 to TRBJ2-5, with no clear D. The CDR3 extends over 14 amino acids. CDR1 is MNHEY, CDR2 SVGEGT, per germline.

At least ten counts were recorded for this clone. The genes are TRBV28 and TRBJ1-2, with D perhaps TRBD1 (6 bases). Germline V gene lookup returns CDR1 MDHEN and CDR2 SYDVKM. V lost 6 bases, J lost 3 bases, and 14 bases lay in between. The CDR3 loop spans 14 amino acids. CDR3 bases: TGTGCCAGCAGCCTCAACAGGGTTGACTATGGCTACACCTTC. It specifies CASSLNRVDYGYTF.

To note about this clone: Relative to the germline gene, one junction end is altered; a read error may explain this. The chain combines TRBV15 with TRBJ2-7; D is undetermined. CDR1 LNHNV and CDR2 YYDKDF come from the germline V gene (reference sequence). The CDR3 is made up of 15 amino acids. The CDR3 nucleotides read TGTGCCACCAGCAGAGATATGTGGTTCTCCCACGAGCAGTACTTC. Translating it yields CATSRDMWFSHEQYF.

This clone has ten or more counts. This may be a read error: a much more frequent sequence differs by one nucleotide. CDR3: CASGLAFGPIYEQYF. The DNA of the CDR3 is TGTGCCAGCGGCTTAGCATTCGGACCGATATACGAGCAGTACTTC. The chain combines TRBV7-8 with TRBJ2-7, with D unresolved. There are 15 residues in the CDR3. Germline V lookup: CDR1 SGHVS, CDR2 FQNEAQ.

This clone is medium-sized in the sample. The chain has TRBV30 and TRBJ1-2; D perhaps matches TRBD1 (6 bases). V was trimmed by 0 bases and J by 2 bases, leaving 13 bases between them. There are 15 residues in the CDR3. CDR1 and CDR2 (germline): GTSNPN, SVGIG (reference sequence). The CDR3 coding sequence is TGTGCCTGGAGTGTACTATCAGGGGCAAACTATGGCTACACCTTC. The encoded protein is CAWSVLSGANYGYTF.

There are many counts of this clone. This chain joins TRBV25-1 and TRBJ2-3, with D perhaps TRBD2 (5 bases). The length of the CDR3 is 16 residues. V was shortened by 4 bases and J by 0 bases, with 14 bases between the two germline ends. Germline loops: CDR1 MGHDK, CDR2 SYGVNS. The DNA of the CDR3 is TGTGCCAGCAGTGGGGGAACGGGCGGGAGCACAGATACGCAGTATTTT. Protein product: CASSGGTGGSTDTQYF.

There are many counts of this clone. A read error may be the cause here, since a much bigger clone is one base away. Distinct nucleotide sequences in the sample also encode this CDR3. The chain links TRBV6-1 to TRBJ2-7; a possible D gene is TRBD2 (6 bases). The CDR3 runs 14 residues. Trimming left V 6 bases short and J 3 bases short, with 15 bases between. Germline CDR1 is MNHNS and CDR2 is SASEGT. CDR3 nucleotide sequence: TGTGCCAGCAGCTCCCTTTGGACTAACTACGAGCAGTACTTC. Translated: CASSSLWTNYEQYF.

This clone was picked up many times. The chain combines TRBV25-1 with TRBJ1-1; TRBD1 is a possible D gene (6 bases). This CDR3 contains 13 residues. Germline V gene sequence: CDR1 MGHDK, CDR2 SYGVNS. Trimming cost V 6 bases and J 7 bases, with 15 bases left between them. The CDR3 nucleotides read TGTGCCAGCAGGTCTACAGGGACTAGTGAAGCTTTCTTT. Its translation is CASRSTGTSEAFF.

This clone was observed at least ten times. The chain is built from TRBV27 and TRBJ2-1, with D perhaps TRBD2 (6 bases). V was shortened by 3 bases and J by 3 bases, with 12 bases between the two germline ends. This CDR3 has 15 amino acids. Germline-derived CDR1 and CDR2 are MNHEY and SMNVEV (reference sequence). The CDR3 DNA sequence: TGTGCCAGCAGTTTCCGGGACTCGAACTACAATGAGCAGTTCTTC. It yields the protein CASSFRDSNYNEQFF.

V is TRBV9 and J is TRBJ1-6; 10 positions agree with TRBD1. The CDR3 contains 16 residues. V was pared by 3 bases and J by 9 bases, with 9 bases of the junction left unmatched. In germline, CDR1 is SGDLS, CDR2 YYNGEE. CDR3 sequence: CASSAGTGASGSPLHF. DNA for the CDR3: TGTGCCAGCAGCGCGGGGACAGGGGCCTCTGGTTCACCCCTCCACTTT. Supplemented by reference TRBV9 and TRBJ1-6, the full variable domain reads DSGVTQTPKHLITATGQRVTLRCSPRSGDLSVYWYQQSLDQGLQFLIQYYNGEERAKGNILERFSAQQFPDLHSELNLSSLELGDSALYFCASSAGTGASGSPLHFGNGTRLTVT.

This clone was found many times. The J gene is TRBJ2-3, the V gene TRBV20-1; TRBD2 matches 8 bases. The CDR3 contains 15 residues. In germline, CDR1 is DFQATT, CDR2 SNEGSKA (reference sequence). The V and J ends lost 7 bases and 1 base, in that order; junction bases with no gene match: 10. The CDR3 nucleotides read TGCAGTGTCAGAACCGGAGCGGGAGGCACAGATACGCAGTATTTT. Encoded protein: CSVRTGAGGTDTQYF.

This clone was seen at least ten times. For the CDR3, the DNA is TGTGCCAGCAGCAACGGAGGGCGACGTGCCCAGCATTTT. Translating it yields CASSNGGRRAQHF. V gene TRBV5-8 combines with J gene TRBJ1-5; no firm D call. The CDR3 has 13 amino acids. Germline CDR1 and CDR2: SGHTS and YDEGEE. The germline V and J ends were trimmed by 4 bases and 11 bases, with 16 bases remaining between them.

This clone was recorded many times. The chain uses TRBV20-1 and TRBJ1-1, with a weak D call TRBD1 (5 bases). V was clipped by 5 bases and J by 4 bases, with 20 bases between them. The CDR3 extends over 15 amino acids. Germline V lookup: CDR1 DFQATT, CDR2 SNEGSKA (reference sequence). The CDR3: CSAPRGGERRTEAFF. The DNA for the CDR3 is TGCAGTGCTCCCCGGGGGGGGGAAAGGCGCACTGAAGCTTTCTTT.

V gene TRBV6-1 combines with J gene TRBJ1-1; D is ambiguous. The CDR3 covers 14 residues. The V end lost 2 bases, the J end lost 6 bases, and 13 bases lay between the germline ends. Germline CDR1 reads MNHNS; CDR2 reads SASEGT. CDR3 protein: CASSEMDQAAEAFF. The CDR3 nucleotides read TGTGCCAGCAGTGAAATGGACCAGGCTGCTGAAGCTTTCTTT.

This clone was counted ten times or more. The chain has TRBV30 and TRBJ2-1; 8 bases align to TRBD2. The CDR3 is 14 amino acids. V lost 5 bases and J lost 4; bases outside the gene matches: 7. Germline CDR1 reads GTSNPN; CDR2 reads SVGIG (reference sequence). CDR3 in amino acids: CAWGVGTSYNEQFF. CDR3 coding DNA: TGTGCCTGGGGGGTAGGGACTAGTTACAATGAGCAGTTCTTC.